This is a list of T cell receptor beta chains from one sample in a study of shared T cell receptors in the human thymus. Sequencing used immunoSEQ multiplex PCR; TCRdb keeps in-frame clones, though not all of them. The repertoire holds roughly 550,000 clones, about four fifths seen once, with more than 0.01% in the top ten. The data also belong to a second study, concerning human thymus T cells.

Material: thymocytes. The receptors were gathered from a boy in the first two years of life with a congenital heart defect. Each CDR3 is given with its conserved first and last residue. Fields, in order: clone size, V gene, J gene, D gene, CDR3 protein, CDR3 DNA. A D gene is named only where the DNA matches it firmly. Some rows have no size entry. The others give once, few or many, or a class for an expanded clone.

clone size: NA; V gene: TRBV29-1; J gene: TRBJ2-1; D gene: NA; CDR3 protein: CSVERGSAYNEQFF; CDR3 DNA: TGCAGCGTTGAACGGGGTTCGGCCTACAATGAGCAGTTCTTC
clone size: NA; V gene: TRBV4-2; J gene: TRBJ2-7; D gene: NA; CDR3 protein: CASSHDQREQYF; CDR3 DNA: TGTGCCAGCAGCCATGATCAGCGCGAGCAGTACTTC
clone size: NA; V gene: TRBV30; J gene: TRBJ1-3; D gene: TRBD1; CDR3 protein: CAWRAQGSSGNTIYF; CDR3 DNA: TGTGCCTGGAGGGCACAGGGGAGCTCTGGAAACACCATATATTTT
clone size: NA; V gene: TRBV18; J gene: TRBJ2-5; D gene: TRBD1; CDR3 protein: CASSPPKGQGETQYF; CDR3 DNA: TGTGCCAGCTCACCACCGAAGGGACAGGGAGAGACCCAGTACTTC
clone size: NA; V gene: TRBV9; J gene: TRBJ2-3; D gene: NA; CDR3 protein: CASSSRECVADTQYF; CDR3 DNA: TGTGCCAGCAGCTCAAGGGAGTGTGTCGCAGATACGCAGTATTTT
clone size: NA; V gene: TRBV28; J gene: TRBJ1-1; D gene: NA; CDR3 protein: CASSFFPGLNTEAFF; CDR3 DNA: TGTGCCAGCAGTTTCTTTCCAGGGCTGAACACTGAAGCTTTCTTT
clone size: NA; V gene: TRBV6-6; J gene: TRBJ2-1; D gene: TRBD2; CDR3 protein: CASSYPGGLADNEQFF; CDR3 DNA: TGTGCCAGCAGTTACCCCGGAGGACTAGCGGACAATGAGCAGTTCTTC
clone size: NA; V gene: TRBV18; J gene: TRBJ2-7; D gene: TRBD1; CDR3 protein: CASSLGTGEGKSSYEQYF; CDR3 DNA: TGTGCCAGCTCGCTCGGGACAGGGGAGGGAAAGAGCTCCTACGAGCAGTACTTC
clone size: NA; V gene: TRBV4-3; J gene: TRBJ2-3; D gene: NA; CDR3 protein: CASSQETPGRTDTQYF; CDR3 DNA: TGCGCCAGCAGCCAAGAGACGCCAGGCCGCACAGATACGCAGTATTTT
clone size: few; V gene: TRBV4-3; J gene: TRBJ1-4; D gene: TRBD1; CDR3 protein: CASSQDGRDRPKNEKLFF; CDR3 DNA: TGCGCCAGCAGCCAAGATGGAAGGGACAGGCCGAAGAATGAAAAACTGTTTTTT
clone size: few; V gene: TRBV28; J gene: TRBJ2-7; D gene: TRBD1; CDR3 protein: CASSLRDRDEQYF; CDR3 DNA: TGTGCCAGCAGTCTCCGGGACAGGGACGAGCAGTACTTC
clone size: NA; V gene: TRBV15; J gene: TRBJ2-3; D gene: TRBD2; CDR3 protein: CATSILKREVTDTQYF; CDR3 DNA: TGTGCCACCAGCATCTTAAAGCGGGAGGTAACAGATACGCAGTATTTT
clone size: NA; V gene: TRBV28; J gene: TRBJ2-6; D gene: TRBD1; CDR3 protein: CASSFGTGWAGANVLTF; CDR3 DNA: TGTGCCAGCAGTTTTGGGACAGGGTGGGCTGGGGCCAACGTCCTGACTTTC
clone size: NA; V gene: TRBV2; J gene: TRBJ2-1; D gene: NA; CDR3 protein: CASSGQAGSSYNEQFF; CDR3 DNA: TGTGCCAGCAGTGGTCAGGCGGGGAGCTCCTACAATGAGCAGTTCTTC
clone size: NA; V gene: TRBV2; J gene: TRBJ2-3; D gene: TRBD2; CDR3 protein: CASSEGRREREGIIDTDTQYF; CDR3 DNA: TGTGCCAGCAGTGAAGGCCGCCGGGAGCGGGAGGGCATCATTGACACTGATACGCAGTATTTT
clone size: few; V gene: TRBV5-1; J gene: TRBJ2-3; D gene: TRBD1; CDR3 protein: CASSSRQGASGTDTQYF; CDR3 DNA: TGCGCCAGCAGCTCCAGACAGGGGGCATCGGGCACAGATACGCAGTATTTT
clone size: NA; V gene: TRBV6-1; J gene: TRBJ2-3; D gene: TRBD1; CDR3 protein: CASSEKNRGRDTDTQYF; CDR3 DNA: TGTGCCAGCAGTGAAAAAAACAGGGGGCGCGACACAGATACGCAGTATTTT
clone size: NA; V gene: TRBV7-9; J gene: TRBJ1-2; D gene: TRBD1; CDR3 protein: CASSLRGTGGYGYTF; CDR3 DNA: TGTGCCAGCAGCTTACGAGGGACAGGGGGCTATGGCTACACCTTC
clone size: NA; V gene: TRBV12-5; J gene: TRBJ1-1; D gene: NA; CDR3 protein: CASGLNETAEAFF; CDR3 DNA: TGTGCTAGTGGTTTGAATGAGACAGCTGAAGCTTTCTTT
clone size: once; V gene: TRBV12-5; J gene: TRBJ2-7; D gene: TRBD2; CDR3 protein: CASGFSASGRVTEQYF; CDR3 DNA: TGTGCTAGTGGTTTTAGTGCTAGCGGGAGAGTAACCGAGCAGTACTTC
clone size: NA; V gene: TRBV7-6; J gene: TRBJ2-1; D gene: TRBD2; CDR3 protein: CASSLRREDPHNEQFF; CDR3 DNA: TGTGCCAGCAGCTTGAGGCGGGAGGATCCCCACAATGAGCAGTTCTTC
clone size: NA; V gene: TRBV2; J gene: TRBJ1-2; D gene: TRBD1; CDR3 protein: CAQGDRGNYGYTF; CDR3 DNA: TGTGCCCAGGGGGATCGGGGCAACTATGGCTACACCTTC
clone size: NA; V gene: TRBV5-1; J gene: TRBJ2-1; D gene: NA; CDR3 protein: CASSLEFGSTYNEQFF; CDR3 DNA: TGCGCCAGCAGCTTGGAGTTCGGGAGTACCTACAATGAGCAGTTCTTC
clone size: NA; V gene: TRBV30; J gene: TRBJ2-7; D gene: TRBD2; CDR3 protein: CAWKKPSAGGASYEQYF; CDR3 DNA: TGTGCCTGGAAGAAACCCTCAGCGGGAGGGGCCTCCTACGAGCAGTACTTC
clone size: NA; V gene: TRBV2; J gene: TRBJ1-1; D gene: NA; CDR3 protein: CASSETDSTIGTEAFF; CDR3 DNA: TGTGCCAGCAGTGAAACGGACAGCACGATCGGCACTGAAGCTTTCTTT
clone size: NA; V gene: TRBV7-9; J gene: TRBJ2-1; D gene: TRBD2; CDR3 protein: CASSHLVTSGRATDNEQFF; CDR3 DNA: TGTGCCAGCAGCCATCTGGTTACTAGCGGGAGGGCCACGGACAATGAGCAGTTCTTC
clone size: NA; V gene: TRBV4-3; J gene: TRBJ2-7; D gene: TRBD2; CDR3 protein: CASSHRRGLAAYEQYF; CDR3 DNA: TGCGCCAGCAGCCACAGACGGGGACTAGCGGCCTACGAGCAGTACTTC
clone size: NA; V gene: TRBV4-3; J gene: TRBJ2-4; D gene: TRBD2; CDR3 protein: CASSQKREEGPAKNIQYF; CDR3 DNA: TGCGCCAGCAGCCAAAAGCGGGAGGAGGGTCCTGCCAAAAACATTCAGTACTTC
clone size: NA; V gene: TRBV2; J gene: TRBJ2-3; D gene: TRBD2; CDR3 protein: CASRGLAGRGDTQYF; CDR3 DNA: TGTGCCAGCAGGGGACTAGCGGGGAGAGGAGATACGCAGTATTTT
clone size: NA; V gene: TRBV7-9; J gene: TRBJ2-7; D gene: TRBD2; CDR3 protein: CASSLERDRTYEQYF; CDR3 DNA: TGTGCCAGCAGCTTAGAGCGGGATCGGACCTACGAGCAGTACTTC
clone size: NA; V gene: TRBV28; J gene: TRBJ2-7; D gene: TRBD2; CDR3 protein: CASTPVGGRWYEQYF; CDR3 DNA: TGTGCCAGCACCCCAGTTGGCGGGAGGTGGTACGAGCAGTACTTC
clone size: NA; V gene: TRBV7-9; J gene: TRBJ2-1; D gene: NA; CDR3 protein: CASSLYAGSSYNEQFF; CDR3 DNA: TGTGCCAGCAGCTTATATGCGGGTTCCTCCTACAATGAGCAGTTCTTC
clone size: NA; V gene: TRBV6-6; J gene: TRBJ2-5; D gene: NA; CDR3 protein: CASSYWGGLGETQYF; CDR3 DNA: TGTGCCAGCAGTTACTGGGGGGGCTTAGGGGAGACCCAGTACTTC
clone size: NA; V gene: TRBV19; J gene: TRBJ2-7; D gene: TRBD1; CDR3 protein: CASSIGGDRDPYEQYF; CDR3 DNA: TGTGCCAGTAGTATAGGGGGGGACAGGGATCCCTACGAGCAGTACTTC
clone size: NA; V gene: TRBV14; J gene: TRBJ2-3; D gene: NA; CDR3 protein: CASSQDLPGTQYF; CDR3 DNA: TGTGCCAGCAGCCAAGACTTACCGGGGACGCAGTATTTT